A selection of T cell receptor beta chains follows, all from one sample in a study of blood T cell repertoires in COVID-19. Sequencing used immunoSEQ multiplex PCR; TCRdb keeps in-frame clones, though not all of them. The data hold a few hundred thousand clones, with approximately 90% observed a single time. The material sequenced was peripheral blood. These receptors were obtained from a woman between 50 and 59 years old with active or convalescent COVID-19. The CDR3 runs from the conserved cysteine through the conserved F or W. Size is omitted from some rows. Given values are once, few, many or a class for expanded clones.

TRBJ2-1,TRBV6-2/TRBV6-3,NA,CASSYVPTGEWAYNEQFF
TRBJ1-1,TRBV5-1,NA,CASSERGDTEAFF
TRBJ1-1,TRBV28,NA,CASRSPVLNTEAFF
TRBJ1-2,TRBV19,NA,CASSIDVTVQRGYTF
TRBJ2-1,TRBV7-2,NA,CASSLFSGQGEVEQFF
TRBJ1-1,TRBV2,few,CASSVQKDTEAFF
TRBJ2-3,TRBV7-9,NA,CASSLGLAGPIISTDTQYF
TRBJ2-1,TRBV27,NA,CASMRAGGPREQFF
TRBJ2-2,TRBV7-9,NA,CASSPTLAGGNTGELFF
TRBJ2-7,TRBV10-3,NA,CAIRTGGGDQQYF
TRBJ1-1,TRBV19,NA,CASRFLGQASGAFF
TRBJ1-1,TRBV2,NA,CASRTRGNTEAFF
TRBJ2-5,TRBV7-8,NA,CASNLGTSRGETQYF
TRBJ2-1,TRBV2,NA,CASLRNLAGAYNEQFF
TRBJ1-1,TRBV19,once,CASTLTGTNTEAFF
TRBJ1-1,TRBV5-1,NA,CASSLDGRSTETFF
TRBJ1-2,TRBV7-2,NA,CAIPMRDRGSNYGYTF
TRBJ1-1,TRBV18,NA,CASSYFRDTQNEAFF
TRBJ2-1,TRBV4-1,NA,CASSFTEGTSGYNEQFF
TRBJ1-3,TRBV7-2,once,CASSLRVGGNTIYF
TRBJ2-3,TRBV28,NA,CASSLDASGVTDTQYF
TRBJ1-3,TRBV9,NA,CASSVRGVSDTIYF
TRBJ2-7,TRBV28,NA,CASVGGYYEQYF
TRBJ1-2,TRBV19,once,CASSTIGQAYGYTF
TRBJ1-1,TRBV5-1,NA,CASSLRTGGTEAFF
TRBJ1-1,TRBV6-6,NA,CASSQPPGTGYWDTEAFF
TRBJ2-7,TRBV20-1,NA,CSASSGSGGYAYEQYF
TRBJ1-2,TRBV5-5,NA,CASSLGREGSF
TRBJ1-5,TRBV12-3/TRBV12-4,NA,CASTHRVNQPQHF
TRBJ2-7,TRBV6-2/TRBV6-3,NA,CASSARRTSGNLHEQYF
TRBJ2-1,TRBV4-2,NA,CASSQDPMEASGYNEQFF